These 8 T cell receptor beta chains originate from one sample sequenced in a study of CD8+ T cells in alopecia areata. Described treatment: oral pan-JAK inhibitor, 5-10 mg twice daily. As the sequencing template, cDNA was produced by extracting RNA and reverse transcribing it. The method was immunoSEQ multiplex PCR; TCRdb's version includes in-frame clones alone and lacks a portion of them. The sample gives fewer than 250,000 clones, approximately 40% of which show up once; about 2.4% is in the top ten. Sequencing used CD4+ T cells sorted from blood, obtained at approximately week 37, from a patient treated with tofacitinib. The receptors come from a human donor with alopecia areata.

CDR3 in amino acids: CASSEGVYTQYF. CDR3 nucleotide sequence: TGTGCCAGCAGCGAGGGAGTTTATACGCAGTATTTT. V is TRBV5-6 and J is TRBJ2-3; a possible D gene is TRBD2 (5 bases). Germline assignment: CDR1 SGHDT and CDR2 YYEEEE. The CDR3 sequence is 12 residues long. Trimming took 4 bases from V and 7 from J, leaving 10 bases between them.

The J gene is TRBJ2-5, the V gene TRBV5-4; D is unclear. This CDR3 contains 13 residues. V was clipped by 4 bases and J by 5 bases, with 12 bases between them. Germline CDR1 and CDR2: SGHNT and YYREEE (reference sequence). The CDR3 DNA reads as TGTGCCAGCAGCCTACAACTCAAGGAGACCCAGTACTTC. Protein sequence: CASSLQLKETQYF.

V gene TRBV30 combines with J gene TRBJ2-7; 7 bases are shared with TRBD1. The CDR3 loop spans 12 amino acids. The germline CDR1 and CDR2 sequences are GTSNPN and SVGIG (reference sequence). V lost 4 bases, J lost 5 bases, and 5 bases stayed unmatched. In DNA, the CDR3 is TGTGCCTGGACCGCCGACAGGGACGAGCAGTACTTC. Encoded protein: CAWTADRDEQYF.

The chain recombines TRBV19 with TRBJ1-5, with TRBD1 matching 9 bases. CDR3 size: 15 residues. Germline trimming cut 4 bases from V and 2 bases from J; bases unmatched to any gene: 3. CDR1 LNHDA and CDR2 SQIVND come from the germline V gene (reference sequence). The CDR3 DNA reads TGTGCCAGTAGTACGGACAGGGGTGGCAATCAGCCCCAGCATTTT. Protein: CASSTDRGGNQPQHF.

This chain links TRBV6-5 with TRBJ2-7; either TRBD1 or TRBD2 may supply D (5 bases each). Deletions cut 4 bases from V and 3 bases from J, with 13 bases between. The germline V gene has CDR1 MNHEY and CDR2 SVGAGI. This CDR3 is 14 amino acids long. CDR3 bases: TGTGCCAGCAGTTCACCCGGGACGGACTACGAGCAGTACTTC. This encodes CASSSPGTDYEQYF.

The chain combines TRBV6-5 with TRBJ1-1; TRBD1 might be the D (6 bases). V lost 6 bases, J lost 4 bases, and 18 bases lay in between. The CDR3 has 15 amino acids. CDR1 is MNHEY and CDR2 is SVGAGI in the germline V gene. In DNA, the CDR3 is TGTGCCAGCAGACCTCCGGGACATAGGACCACTGAAGCTTTCTTT. It translates to CASRPPGHRTTEAFF.

CDR3 loop: CSVFGGEDFF. CDR3 bases: TGCAGCGTTTTCGGGGGAGAGGATTTCTTT. This sequence joins TRBV29-1 and TRBJ1-1; TRBD1 is a possible D gene (5 bases). Per the germline V gene, CDR1 is SQVTM and CDR2 is ANQGSEA. The germline V and J ends were trimmed by 5 bases and 13 bases, with 14 bases remaining between them. This CDR3 comprises 10 residues.

A single count supports this clone. This sequence joins TRBV5-1 and TRBJ1-3, with D hard to call. V gave up 1 base and J gave up 4 bases, with 12 bases separating them. Germline lookup yields CDR1 SGHRS and CDR2 YFSETQ. CDR3 length: 15 amino acids. CDR3 residues: CASSLFLGTGNTIYF. In DNA, the CDR3 is TGCGCCAGCAGCTTGTTCCTCGGAACAGGAAACACCATATATTTT.